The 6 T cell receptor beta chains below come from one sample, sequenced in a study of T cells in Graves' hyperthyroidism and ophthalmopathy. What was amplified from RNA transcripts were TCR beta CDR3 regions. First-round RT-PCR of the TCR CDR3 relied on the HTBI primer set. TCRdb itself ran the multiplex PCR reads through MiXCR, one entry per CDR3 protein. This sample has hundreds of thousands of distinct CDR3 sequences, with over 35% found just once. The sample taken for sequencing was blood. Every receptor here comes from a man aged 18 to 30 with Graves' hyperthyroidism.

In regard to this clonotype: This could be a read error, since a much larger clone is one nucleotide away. CDR3 nucleotides: TGTGCCAGCGGGGGAGGGATGGAGCAGTACTTC. The encoded protein is CASGGGMEQYF. This rearrangement joins TRBV2 to TRBJ2-7; TRBD2 agrees at 7 bases. Germline CDR1 and CDR2: SNHLY and FYNNEI. V lost 8 bases to trimming and J lost 7 bases; unmatched junction nucleotides: 5. The CDR3 is 11 residues long.

The CDR3 DNA sequence: TGCAGCGTTGAAGGTGGGGGCAGTTTCACCTCTGGGGCCAACGTCCTGACTTTC. Its translation is CSVEGGGSFTSGANVLTF. The chain joins TRBV29-1 to TRBJ2-6, with D maybe TRBD1 (6 bases). Per germline, CDR1 SQVTM and CDR2 ANQGSEA. V dropped 1 base and J dropped 0 bases, with 16 bases sitting between them. The CDR3 contains 18 residues.

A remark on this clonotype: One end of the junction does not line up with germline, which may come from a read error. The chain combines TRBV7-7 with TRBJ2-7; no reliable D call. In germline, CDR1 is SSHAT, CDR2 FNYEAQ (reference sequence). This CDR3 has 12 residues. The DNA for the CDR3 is TGCGCCGGCAGCCAAGATAGCTACGAGCAGTACTTC. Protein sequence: CAGSQDSYEQYF.

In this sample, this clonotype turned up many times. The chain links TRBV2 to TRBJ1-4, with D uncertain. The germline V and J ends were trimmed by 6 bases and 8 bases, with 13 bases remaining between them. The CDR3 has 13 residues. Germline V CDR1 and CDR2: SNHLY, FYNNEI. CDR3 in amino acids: CASSEVGPEKLFF. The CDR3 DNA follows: TGTGCCAGCAGCGAGGTGGGCCCCGAAAAACTGTTTTTT.

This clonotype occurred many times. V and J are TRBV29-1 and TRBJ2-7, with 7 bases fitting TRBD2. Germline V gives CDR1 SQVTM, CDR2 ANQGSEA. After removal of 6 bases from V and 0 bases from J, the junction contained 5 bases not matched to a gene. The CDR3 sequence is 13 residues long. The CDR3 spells CSVLAEISYEQYF. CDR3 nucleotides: TGCAGCGTCCTAGCGGAGATCTCCTACGAGCAGTACTTC.

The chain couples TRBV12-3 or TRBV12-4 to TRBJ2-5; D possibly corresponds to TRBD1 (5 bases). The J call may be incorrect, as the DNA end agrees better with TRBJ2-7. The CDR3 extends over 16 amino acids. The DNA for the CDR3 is TGTGCCAGCAGTAGAACAGGCGTTGCAAGCTCCTACGAGCAGTACTTC. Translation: CASSRTGVASSYEQYF.